The 27 T cell receptor beta chains presented below share a single source sample, sequenced in a study of T-cell memory formation after mild COVID-19. TCRdb itself ran the 5' RACE reads through MiXCR, one entry per CDR3 protein. The repertoire holds 110,000 to 150,000 distinct CDR3 sequences, almost 25% seen once, with 24% in the top ten. Source material: PBMCs or a T cell subset sorted from them (not recorded which). The receptors stem from an adult woman who had mild COVID-19 (a few samples of this study predate the infection). Cell type and time point are not known.

The chain links TRBV20-1 to TRBJ2-1; 10 bases align to TRBD2. The V gene's germline CDR1 is DFQATT and CDR2 SNEGSKA (reference sequence). This CDR3 contains 15 residues. Unmatched junction bases numbered 8, after V lost 0 bases and J lost 9 bases. In DNA form, the CDR3 reads TGCAGTGCTAGAGATTTCACTAGCGGGATCGCTGAGCAGTTCTTC. Protein sequence: CSARDFTSGIAEQFF.

This clonotype has a handful of counts. V usage is TRBV27 and J usage is TRBJ2-5, with 9 bases identical to TRBD2. Germline CDR1 is MNHEY and CDR2 is SMNVEV (reference sequence). V was pared by 2 bases and J by 2 bases, with 6 bases of the junction left unmatched. This CDR3 is 16 amino acids long. CDR3 in amino acids: CASSLGSSGIQETQYF. The CDR3 nucleotides read TGTGCCAGCAGTTTAGGATCTAGCGGGATACAAGAGACCCAGTACTTC.

This clonotype was seen more than once but under ten times. V gene TRBV28 combines with J gene TRBJ2-5; D ambiguous. The germline CDR1 and CDR2 sequences are MDHEN and SYDVKM. V was clipped by 6 bases and J by 1 base, with 15 bases between them. The CDR3 is 15 amino acids. The CDR3 is CASSVPGGIQETQYF. In nucleotides, the CDR3 is TGTGCCAGCAGCGTCCCGGGCGGAATCCAAGAGACCCAGTACTTC.

The chain uses TRBV20-1 and TRBJ2-5, with D possibly matching TRBD1 (6 bases). Germline CDR1 is DFQATT and CDR2 is SNEGSKA (reference sequence). With 5 bases removed from V and 4 bases from J, the gap between germline ends came to 8 bases. The CDR3 length is 11 residues. The CDR3 DNA sequence: TGCAGTGCTTGGGGGCTAGAGACCCAGTACTTC. It translates to CSAWGLETQYF.

The sample holds a few counts of this clonotype. The chain recombines TRBV29-1 with TRBJ1-1; no definite D call. Germline CDR1 SQVTM, CDR2 ANQGSEA. This CDR3 spans 12 amino acids. Deletions cut 0 bases from V and 6 bases from J, with 8 bases between. The CDR3 DNA sequence: TGCAGCGTTGAAGAGGAGCGGGCTGAAGCTTTCTTT. It specifies CSVEEERAEAFF.

This clonotype has only one observation. The chain is built from TRBV28 and TRBJ2-7, with 12 bases that match TRBD2. This CDR3 is built from 15 residues. Germline assignment: CDR1 MDHEN and CDR2 SYDVKM. Losses at the gene ends were 6 bases for V and 2 bases for J; bases not matched to a gene: 5. The CDR3 DNA reads as TGTGCCAGCAGAACCAGACTAGCGGGGGCCTACGAGCAGTACTTC. Translation gives CASRTRLAGAYEQYF.

This clonotype was seen only a few times. The rearrangement links TRBV29-1 to TRBJ2-5; 7 nucleotides match TRBD2. V was clipped by 3 bases and J by 4 bases; unmatched bases: 8. CDR1 is SQVTM, CDR2 ANQGSEA, per germline. This CDR3 spans 14 amino acids. In nucleotides, the CDR3 is TGCAGCGTTGAGAGTGCGGGGGTTGTAGAGACCCAGTACTTC. It codes for CSVESAGVVETQYF.

In this sample, this clonotype turned up many times. The rearrangement links TRBV5-5 to TRBJ2-7; D might be TRBD2 (5 bases). This CDR3 region has 14 residues. Trimming removed 0 bases at V and 7 bases at J, with 14 bases between. From germline, CDR1 is SGHKS and CDR2 YYEKEE (reference sequence). The CDR3 coding sequence is TGTGCCAGCAGCTTGGCCTCGGGGATAACGGAGCAGTACTTC. Amino acid sequence: CASSLASGITEQYF.

This rearrangement joins TRBV29-1 to TRBJ2-2, with 7 bases identical to TRBD1. The CDR3 length is 13 residues. With V trimmed by 4 bases and J by 5 bases, 4 bases remained unmatched. Germline V CDR1 and CDR2: SQVTM, ANQGSEA. The CDR3 DNA reads TGCAGCGTTGGGGACAGTGGAACCGGGGAGCTGTTTTTT. Encoded protein: CSVGDSGTGELFF.

This clonotype showed up just a few times. V is TRBV29-1 and J is TRBJ2-3; the match to TRBD2 covers 14 bases. After removal of 7 bases from V and 4 bases from J, the junction contained 13 bases not matched to a gene. CDR3 size: 17 residues. The germline V gene encodes CDR1 SQVTM and CDR2 ANQGSEA. The CDR3 nucleotides read TGCAGCGCCGCGGGGGGACTAGCGGGAGCAAGGGCAGATACGCAGTATTTT. Encoded protein: CSAAGGLAGARADTQYF.

This clonotype was seen once. This rearrangement joins TRBV24-1 to TRBJ2-3; D perhaps matches TRBD2 (7 bases). Germline V gives CDR1 KGHDR, CDR2 SFDVKD. Between the trimmed V and J ends, which lost 0 bases and 2 bases, there was a span of 14 bases. The CDR3 is 17 residues long. CDR3 nucleotides: TGTGCCACCAGTGATTTGCAAGGGGGGGCCCACACAGATACGCAGTATTTT. Its translation is CATSDLQGGAHTDTQYF.

The chain recombines TRBV4-2 with TRBJ1-5; D not resolved. Germline-derived CDR1 and CDR2 are LGHNA and YNFKEQ. V was clipped by 1 base and J by 4 bases, with 8 bases between them. The CDR3 is 14 amino acids. The CDR3 DNA reads as TGTGCCAGCAGCCAAGCGCTGGGAAATCAGCCCCAGCATTTT. As protein: CASSQALGNQPQHF.

This clonotype was picked up a small number of times. The chain carries TRBV20-1 and TRBJ1-1, with D possibly being TRBD1 (5 bases). The CDR3 length is 12 residues. Per the germline V gene, CDR1 is DFQATT and CDR2 is SNEGSKA (reference sequence). Trimming shortened V by 2 bases and J by 4 bases, and 8 bases separated the two germline ends. For the CDR3, the DNA is TGCAGTGCTAGACCTGGGGGCACTGAAGCTTTCTTT. Translation: CSARPGGTEAFF.

Only a few counts were recorded for this clonotype. The J gene is TRBJ2-7, the V gene TRBV6-5; maybe TRBD1 (6 bases). V was clipped by 7 bases and J by 2 bases, with 18 bases between them. This CDR3 has 15 residues. From germline, CDR1 is MNHEY and CDR2 SVGAGI. The CDR3 is CASKHRDTSTYEQYF. CDR3 nucleotides: TGTGCCAGCAAACACCGGGACACCTCAACCTACGAGCAGTACTTC.

Only a few counts were recorded for this clonotype. V and J are TRBV7-6 and TRBJ2-7; TRBD2 agrees at 9 bases. The junction had 11 bases not matched to a gene; V was cut back by 5 bases and J by 6 bases. From germline, CDR1 is SGHVS and CDR2 FNYEAQ. The CDR3 runs 15 residues. CDR3 nucleotides: TGTGCCAGCAGCCCCATAGGCGGGGGGGCGCTCGAGCAGTACTTC. Translation: CASSPIGGGALEQYF.

This clonotype was seen more than once but under ten times. The chain links TRBV12-3 or TRBV12-4 to TRBJ2-7; 8 nucleotides match TRBD2. Trimming cost V 5 bases and J 6 bases; bases outside gene matches: 6. The CDR3 sequence is 13 residues long. CDR3 sequence reads: CASSPTGGSEQYF. CDR3 sequence (DNA): TGTGCCAGCAGTCCCACGGGGGGGTCCGAGCAGTACTTC.

The V and J genes are TRBV29-1 and TRBJ1-2; 7 bases map to TRBD1. This CDR3 region has 15 residues. Germline assignment: CDR1 SQVTM and CDR2 ANQGSEA. The ends lost 7 bases at V and 5 bases at J; junction bases unmatched: 16. DNA for the CDR3: TGCAGCGAGGACGACAGGGTCGGTGCCAATTATGGCTACACCTTC. This gives the protein CSEDDRVGANYGYTF.

V usage is TRBV12-3 or TRBV12-4 and J usage is TRBJ2-5; possible D gene TRBD1, 6 bases. The CDR3 consists of 14 residues. V was shortened by 8 bases and J by 5 bases, with 18 bases between the two germline ends. CDR3 region: CASCTPGHRETQYF. The CDR3 region has the DNA TGTGCCAGCTGTACACCGGGACATCGGGAGACCCAGTACTTC.

This clonotype was detected a few times. This chain links TRBV12-3 or TRBV12-4 with TRBJ2-2; TRBD1 matches 7 bases. The trim removed 7 bases at V and 6 bases at J, leaving 11 bases unmatched. The CDR3 totals 15 residues. The CDR3 DNA is TGTGCCAGCACTGACAGGGAAGAAATACCCGGGGAGCTGTTTTTT. This translates into CASTDREEIPGELFF.

This clonotype was detected only a few times. The chain couples TRBV12-3 or TRBV12-4 to TRBJ1-1; D gene uncertain. V was shortened by 5 bases and J by 4 bases, with 14 bases between the two germline ends. The CDR3 is 14 amino acids. For the CDR3, the DNA is TGTGCCAGCAGTCTGATGGGCGAGGGCACTGAAGCTTTCTTT. Translating it yields CASSLMGEGTEAFF.

The gene calls are TRBV20-1 and TRBJ2-1; no definite D call. The germline V gene has CDR1 DFQATT and CDR2 SNEGSKA (reference sequence). The CDR3 is 15 amino acids. The V gene lost 0 bases and the J gene lost 0 bases, with 9 bases spanning the gap. For the CDR3, the DNA is TGCAGTGCTAGAGAAGGGTCCTACTCCTACAATGAGCAGTTCTTC. Amino acids: CSAREGSYSYNEQFF.

The chain links TRBV3-1 to TRBJ2-3; 9 bases line up with TRBD2. The germline CDR1 and CDR2 sequences are LGHDT and YNNKEL (reference sequence). This CDR3 has 16 residues. Trimming took 0 bases from V and 2 from J; bases not matched to a gene: 3. CDR3 residues: CASSQESGGPTDTQYF. The CDR3 coding sequence is TGTGCCAGCAGCCAAGAGAGCGGGGGGCCCACAGATACGCAGTATTTT.

As DNA, the CDR3 is TGCAGTGCTAGGGGGGGACAGGGAAGCTCCTACGAGCAGTACTTC. Translated, it gives CSARGGQGSSYEQYF. J is TRBJ2-7 and V is TRBV20-1; 9 bases are shared with TRBD1. Germline lookup yields CDR1 DFQATT and CDR2 SNEGSKA (reference sequence). V lost 3 bases to trimming and J lost 0 bases; unmatched junction nucleotides: 6. The CDR3 covers 15 residues.

This clonotype was observed a handful of times. V and J are TRBV7-3 and TRBJ2-1, with D hard to call. CDR1 and CDR2 (germline): SGHTA, FQGTGA. CDR3 length: 13 amino acids. V lost 3 bases to trimming and J lost 4 bases, with 7 bases between them. CDR3 sequence reads: CASSFSEYNEQFF. In DNA form, the CDR3 reads TGTGCCAGCAGCTTCAGCGAATACAATGAGCAGTTCTTC.

A few counts support this clonotype. The chain couples TRBV20-1 to TRBJ2-7, with 10 positions matching TRBD1. The V and J ends lost 2 bases and 2 bases, in that order; junction bases with no gene match: 6. The CDR3 totals 15 residues. Per the germline V gene, CDR1 is DFQATT and CDR2 is SNEGSKA (reference sequence). The CDR3 bases are TGCAGTGCTAGACCGGAGGGACAGGGGACCTACGAGCAGTACTTC. Its protein is CSARPEGQGTYEQYF.

The rearrangement links TRBV15 to TRBJ2-7; TRBD1 agrees at 7 bases. V shed 3 bases and J 0 bases; nucleotides not matched to a gene: 2. CDR3 size: 14 residues. Germline V lookup: CDR1 LNHNV, CDR2 YYDKDF (reference sequence). CDR3 in amino acids: CATSRGTASYEQYF. Here the CDR3 DNA reads TGTGCCACCAGCAGGGGGACAGCCTCCTACGAGCAGTACTTC.

This chain links TRBV24-1 with TRBJ2-2; either TRBD1 or TRBD2 may fit D (5 bases each). Germline CDR1 reads KGHDR; CDR2 reads SFDVKD. CDR3 size: 16 residues. The V gene lost 0 bases and the J gene lost 1 base, with 8 bases spanning the gap. CDR3: CATSDLTGQNTGELFF. The CDR3, as DNA: TGTGCCACCAGTGATTTGACGGGGCAGAACACCGGGGAGCTGTTTTTT.